This is a list of T cell receptor beta chains from one sample in a study of blood T cells in healthy people across ages. TCRdb re-derived calls from the 5' RACE reads in MiXCR, one entry per CDR3 protein. The sample holds 700,000 to 1,000,000 distinct CDR3 sequences, around 42% seen once. Sequencing was carried out using blood. All receptors come from a man in his 60s in good health. CDR3s include the opening cysteine and the closing phenylalanine or tryptophan. D genes are given only for firm matches. Rows may omit the clone size; those that give it use once, few, many or a size class.

>TRBV4-1|TRBD2|.|TRBJ2-4
TGCGCCAGCAGCCAAACCTGGGGTAGCGGGACCAAAAACATTCAGTACTTC
CASSQTWGSGTKNIQYF
>TRBV7-8|.|few|TRBJ1-4
TGTGCCAGCAGCTTCGGAGGGATTAATGAAAAACTGTTTTTT
CASSFGGINEKLFF
>TRBV30|TRBD1|.|TRBJ1-2
TGTGCCTGGTACCACAGGGGGCGCGGCTATGGCTACACCTTC
CAWYHRGRGYGYTF
>TRBV7-2|.|once|TRBJ2-1
TGTGCCAGCAGGTTAGGGGAGACCCAGTACAATGAGCAGTTCTTC
CASRLGETQYNEQFF
>TRBV6-2/TRBV6-3|.|.|TRBJ1-2
TGTGCCAGCATTGGTATCCTCCATTCTAACTATGGCTACACCTTC
CASIGILHSNYGYTF
>TRBV4-3|.|.|TRBJ1-5
TGCGCCAGCAGCCAACCCTTGGAAGGGATAAGCAATCAGCCCCAGCATTTT
CASSQPLEGISNQPQHF
>TRBV7-2|TRBD2|many|TRBJ2-3
TGTGCCAGCAGCCAGGGACTAGCGGGGGGCACAGATACGCAGTATTTT
CASSQGLAGGTDTQYF
>TRBV3-1|.|.|TRBJ1-6
TGTGCCAGCAGCCAAGAGTGGGCAGGTTTGAATTCACCCCTCCACTTT
CASSQEWAGLNSPLHF
>TRBV28|TRBD1|.|TRBJ1-5
TGTGCCAGCAGTACAGGGGTTGGTCAGCCCCAGCATTTT
CASSTGVGQPQHF
>TRBV6-5|.|.|TRBJ2-7
TGTGCCAGCAGTTACTCGGGCCGACAAGGGGTATTCTACGAGCAGTACTTC
CASSYSGRQGVFYEQYF
>TRBV3-1|.|few|TRBJ1-2
TGTGCCAGCAGCCAAGCAACAGCGTACTATGGCTACACCTTC
CASSQATAYYGYTF
>TRBV24-1|.|.|TRBJ2-3
TGTGCCACCAGTGACCCAGGGACAGATACGCAGTATTTT
CATSDPGTDTQYF
>TRBV6-1|TRBD1|.|TRBJ1-6
TGTGCCAGCAGTGAATCGGTGACAGGGTATAATTCACCCCTCCACTTT
CASSESVTGYNSPLHF
>TRBV9|TRBD1|few|TRBJ2-1
TGTGCCAGCGGACCGGGGACAGGGGGCAATGAGCAGTTCTTC
CASGPGTGGNEQFF
>TRBV7-2|TRBD1|few|TRBJ2-1
TGTGCCAGCGGCGACAGGGTTAGGGATTACAATGAGCAGTTCTTC
CASGDRVRDYNEQFF
>TRBV27|.|few|TRBJ2-7
TGTGCCAGCAGTTTTAGACCGCAGTCCTCCTTGATATACGAGCAGTACTTC
CASSFRPQSSLIYEQYF
>TRBV15|.|.|TRBJ2-5
TGTGCCACCAGCAGAGATGGCGGAGAGACCCGGTACTTC
CATSRDGGETRYF
>TRBV6-2/TRBV6-3|TRBD1|few|TRBJ2-5
TGTGCCAGCAGGGAACAGGGGTCAGCGGAGACCCAGTACTTC
CASREQGSAETQYF
>TRBV7-2|.|.|TRBJ1-1
TGTGCCAGCAGTGAACAGGGCTCGAACACTGAAGCTCTCTTT
CASSEQGSNTEALF
>TRBV6-6|.|.|TRBJ2-1
TGTGCCAGCAGTTACCCCACCGGGACCCCTTCGGAGCAGTTCTTC
CASSYPTGTPSEQFF
>TRBV29-1|.|many|TRBJ2-3
TGCAGCGTTGGGGGGACCAGCACAGATACGCAGTATTTT
CSVGGTSTDTQYF
>TRBV13|TRBD2|few|TRBJ2-1
TGTGCCAGCAGCGTCGGACTAGCGGGCCCTAGAAATGAGCAGTTCTTC
CASSVGLAGPRNEQFF
>TRBV2|.|.|TRBJ2-1
TGTGTCAGCAGTGAAGAGGGACTTCCAGGACATGAGCAGTTCTTC
CVSSEEGLPGHEQFF
>TRBV21-1|.|.|TRBJ1-2
TGTGCCAGCAGCAATAGTACAGAGCGATCTAGAAACTATGGCTACACCTTC
CASSNSTERSRNYGYTF
>TRBV7-9|TRBD2|.|TRBJ2-7
TGTGCCATCACCGGAGGGACTAACTCCTACGAGCAGTACTTC
CAITGGTNSYEQYF
>TRBV5-1|TRBD1|.|TRBJ2-7
TGCGCCAGCAGCCTACTACAGGGGTTAGACGAGCAGTACTTC
CASSLLQGLDEQYF
>TRBV12-3/TRBV12-4|.|.|TRBJ2-1
TGTGCCAGCAGTACCTTTCTAGGGGGTGGCTACAATGAGCAGTTCTTC
CASSTFLGGGYNEQFF
>TRBV29-1|.|.|TRBJ1-1
TGCAGCGTTGAGGTACCCTCGGCGATGAACACTGAAGCTTTCTTT
CSVEVPSAMNTEAFF
>TRBV5-1|.|few|TRBJ1-5
TGCGCCAGCAGCCCAGGACGGAATCAGCCCCAGCATTTT
CASSPGRNQPQHF
>TRBV5-6|.|.|TRBJ2-7
TGTGCCAGCAGCTTGGGCTCAGGGGCGGCGGACGAGCAGTACTTC
CASSLGSGAADEQYF
>TRBV27|.|few|TRBJ1-6
TGTGCCAGCAGTTTAAGGGATACCTATAATTCACCCCTCCACTTT
CASSLRDTYNSPLHF
>TRBV9|.|few|TRBJ2-7
TGTGCCAGCAGCCGTACCGGGACGGACGTCTCTGAGCAGTACTTC
CASSRTGTDVSEQYF
>TRBV6-1|TRBD1|.|TRBJ1-2
TGTGCCAGCAAAACAGGGGCCACCTATGGCTACACCTTC
CASKTGATYGYTF
>TRBV20-1|.|.|TRBJ1-1
TGCAGCCTCAGGGCCGCAATAGGGTATGCTTTCTTT
CSLRAAIGYAFF
>TRBV28|TRBD2|.|TRBJ2-3
TGTGCCAGCAGTACCACTAGCGGGGTATATACGCAGTATTTT
CASSTTSGVYTQYF
>TRBV15|TRBD2|.|TRBJ2-1
TGTGCCACCAGCAGAGAAACCGGGACTAGCGGTAATGAGCGGTTCTTC
CATSRETGTSGNERFF
>TRBV20-1|.|.|TRBJ2-5
TGCAGTGCTAGAGCTCCTCGGTGGGACTCCGCTGAGCAGTACTTC
CSARAPRWDSAEQYF
>TRBV12-3/TRBV12-4|TRBD2|.|TRBJ2-3
TGTGCCAGCAGTTCAGGACTAGCGGGGGGTGCAGATACGCAGTATTTT
CASSSGLAGGADTQYF
>TRBV4-3|TRBD1|.|TRBJ1-4
TGCGCCAGCAGCCAAGAAACGGACAGGGCAAATGAAAAACTGTTTTTT
CASSQETDRANEKLFF
>TRBV7-2|TRBD2|many|TRBJ2-5
TGTGCCAGCAGCTCTAGACTAGCGGGGGGCTGGGAGACCCAGTACTTC
CASSSRLAGGWETQYF
>TRBV12-3/TRBV12-4|.|.|TRBJ2-2
TGTGCCAGCAGCCAGGGCCTAGCGAACACCGGGGAGCTGTTTTTT
CASSQGLANTGELFF
>TRBV20-1|TRBD2|few|TRBJ2-5
TGCAGTGTGAACCCCGGGACTAAGAGCGATGAGACCCAGTACTTC
CSVNPGTKSDETQYF
>TRBV5-1|.|.|TRBJ1-1
TGCGCCAGCAGCGGGGGGCCGGGGAACACTGAAGCTTTCTTT
CASSGGPGNTEAFF
>TRBV4-3|TRBD2|.|TRBJ2-1
TGCGCCAGCAGCATACGACCCCGGGGGGCCTACAATGAGCAGTTCTTC
CASSIRPRGAYNEQFF
>TRBV2|TRBD1|few|TRBJ2-7
TGTGCCAGCAGGCCCAAGCCGGGACAGGGCCACGAGCAGTACTTC
CASRPKPGQGHEQYF
>TRBV11-2|TRBD2|few|TRBJ2-1
TGTGCCAGCAGCTTCCCAACTAGCGGCAATGAGCAGTTCTTC
CASSFPTSGNEQFF
>TRBV12-5|.|.|TRBJ2-2
TGTGCTAGTGGTTATCCACAGAGTTCCGAGGAGAACACCGGGGAGCTGTTTTTT
CASGYPQSSEENTGELFF
>TRBV3-1|.|.|TRBJ2-3
TGTGTCAGCACCCCCCGTGGGGTCGGCACAGATACGCAGTATTTT
CVSTPRGVGTDTQYF
>TRBV5-5|.|once|TRBJ1-5
TGTGCCAGCAGCCTTGTGGAGGGGCGGGGGCCCCAGCATTTT
CASSLVEGRGPQHF
>TRBV7-2|TRBD1|.|TRBJ2-1
TGTGCCAGCAGCGACAGGGTTATAGATGAGCAGTTCTTC
CASSDRVIDEQFF
>TRBV12-3/TRBV12-4|.|few|TRBJ2-3
TGTGCCAGCAGGCGCACCGTTGGTACGCAGTATTTT
CASRRTVGTQYF
>TRBV6-6|.|.|TRBJ1-1
TGTGCCAGCACCCAGTCGGGAGGCAACACTGAAGCTTTCTTT
CASTQSGGNTEAFF
>TRBV7-2|.|many|TRBJ2-1
TGTGCCAGCAGCTCCCGTGGGGGGGGCCTCTACAATGAGCAGTTCTTC
CASSSRGGGLYNEQFF
>TRBV20-1|.|.|TRBJ2-7
TGCATATCCTACATCACCTACTACGAGCAGTACTTC
CISYITYYEQYF
>TRBV9|.|few|TRBJ2-7
TGTGCCAGCAGCGGTGGGGACGGCCCCTACGAGCAGTACTTC
CASSGGDGPYEQYF
>TRBV19|.|.|TRBJ2-3
TGTGCCAGTAGTATAGATCGGGTTACCACAGATACGCAGTATTTT
CASSIDRVTTDTQYF
>TRBV5-5|.|few|TRBJ2-6
TGTGCCAGCAGCTATATGAGCAGTGCGAATGGGGCCAACGTCCTGACTTTC
CASSYMSSANGANVLTF
>TRBV20-1|.|.|TRBJ2-6
TGCAGTGCTAGATCATGGGGGGTCGGTGGGGCCAACGTCCTGACTTTC
CSARSWGVGGANVLTF
>TRBV12-3/TRBV12-4|TRBD1|.|TRBJ2-3
TGTGCCAGCAGTTCCCCGGGACAGGGGCCAGATACGCAGTATTTT
CASSSPGQGPDTQYF
>TRBV7-9|TRBD1|.|TRBJ2-5
TGTGCCAGCAGCTTAGAGGACAGGCCAGAGCAGTACTTC
CASSLEDRPEQYF